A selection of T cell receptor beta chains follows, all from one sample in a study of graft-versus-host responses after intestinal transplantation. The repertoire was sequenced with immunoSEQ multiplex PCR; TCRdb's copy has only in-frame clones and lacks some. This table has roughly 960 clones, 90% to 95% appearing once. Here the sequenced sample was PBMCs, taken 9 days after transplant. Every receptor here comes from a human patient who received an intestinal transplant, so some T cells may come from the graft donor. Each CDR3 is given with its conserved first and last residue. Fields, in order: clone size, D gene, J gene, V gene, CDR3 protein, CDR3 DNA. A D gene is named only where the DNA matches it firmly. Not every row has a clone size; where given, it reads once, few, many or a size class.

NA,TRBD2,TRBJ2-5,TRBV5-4,CASSLSLGGETQYF,TGTGCCAGCAGCTTGAGCTTGGGGGGGGAGACCCAGTACTTC
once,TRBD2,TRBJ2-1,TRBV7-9,CASSLEASGDSYNEQFF,TGTGCCAGCAGCTTAGAAGCTAGCGGGGACTCCTACAATGAGCAGTTCTTC
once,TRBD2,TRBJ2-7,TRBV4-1,CASSQSGLAYEQYF,TGCGCCAGCAGCCAATCCGGACTAGCCTACGAGCAGTACTTC
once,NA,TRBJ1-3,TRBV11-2,CASSGGNTIYF,TGTGCCAGCAGTGGGGGAAACACCATATATTTT
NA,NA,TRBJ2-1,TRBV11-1,CASSSGSSYNEQFF,TGTGCCAGCAGCTCAGGGAGCTCCTACAATGAGCAGTTCTTC
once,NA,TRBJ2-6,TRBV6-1,CASSEVSGANVLTF,TGTGCCAGCAGTGAAGTTTCTGGGGCCAACGTCCTGACTTTC
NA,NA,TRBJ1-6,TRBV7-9,CASSLGQENSPLHF,TGTGCCAGCAGCTTGGGTCAGGAAAATTCACCCCTCCACTTT
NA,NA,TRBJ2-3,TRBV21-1,CASSLRGGVEDTQYF,TGTGCCAGCAGCCTAAGGGGAGGGGTCGAGGATACGCAGTATTTT
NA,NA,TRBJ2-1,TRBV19,CASSVGTMQFF,TGTGCCAGTAGTGTCGGGACAATGCAGTTCTTC
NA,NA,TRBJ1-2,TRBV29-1,CSVEFPGRSPDYGYTF,TGCAGCGTTGAATTCCCGGGCCGATCGCCGGACTATGGCTACACCTTC
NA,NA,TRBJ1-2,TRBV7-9,CASSRAYGYTF,TGTGCCAGCAGCCGAGCCTATGGCTACACCTTC
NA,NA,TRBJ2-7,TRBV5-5,CASNGDSYEQYF,TGTGCCAGCAACGGAGACAGCTACGAGCAGTACTTC
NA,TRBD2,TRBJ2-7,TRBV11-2,CASSLAPGGPYEQYF,TGTGCCAGCAGCTTAGCCCCGGGGGGGCCTTACGAGCAGTACTTC
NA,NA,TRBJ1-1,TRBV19,CASSGAGNTEAFF,TGTGCCAGTAGTGGTGCTGGGAACACTGAAGCTTTCTTT
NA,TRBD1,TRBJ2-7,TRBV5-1,CARLRDRDNEQYF,TGCGCCCGCCTTCGGGACAGGGACAACGAGCAGTACTTC
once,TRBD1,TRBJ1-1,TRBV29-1,CSVWGTGGVDTEAFF,TGCAGCGTTTGGGGGACAGGAGGTGTAGACACTGAAGCTTTCTTT
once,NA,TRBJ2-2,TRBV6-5,CASEGTGELFF,TGTGCCAGCGAAGGAACCGGGGAGCTGTTTTTT
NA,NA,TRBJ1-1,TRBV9,CASSGRPNTEAFF,TGTGCCAGCAGTGGACGGCCGAACACTGAAGCTTTCTTT